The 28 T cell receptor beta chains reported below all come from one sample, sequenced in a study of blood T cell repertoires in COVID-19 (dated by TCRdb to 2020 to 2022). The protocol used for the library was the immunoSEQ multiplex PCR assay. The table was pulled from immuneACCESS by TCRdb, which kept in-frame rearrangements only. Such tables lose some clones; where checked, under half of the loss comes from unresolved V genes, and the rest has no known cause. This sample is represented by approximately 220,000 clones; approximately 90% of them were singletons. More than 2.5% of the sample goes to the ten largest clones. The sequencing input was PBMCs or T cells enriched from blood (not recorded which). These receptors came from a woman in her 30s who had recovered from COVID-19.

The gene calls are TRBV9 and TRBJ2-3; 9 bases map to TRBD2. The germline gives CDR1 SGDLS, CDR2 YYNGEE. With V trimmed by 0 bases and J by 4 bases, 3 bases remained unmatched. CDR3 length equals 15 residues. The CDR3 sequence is CASSVGGGDPDTQYF. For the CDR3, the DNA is TGTGCCAGCAGCGTAGGCGGGGGGGACCCAGATACGCAGTATTTT.

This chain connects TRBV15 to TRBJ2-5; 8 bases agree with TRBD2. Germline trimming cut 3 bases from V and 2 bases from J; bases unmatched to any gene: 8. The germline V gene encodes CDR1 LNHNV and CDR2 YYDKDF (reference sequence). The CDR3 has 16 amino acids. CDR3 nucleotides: TGTGCCACCAGCAGGGGGGTAGCGGGGAGACAAGAGACCCAGTACTTC. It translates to CATSRGVAGRQETQYF.

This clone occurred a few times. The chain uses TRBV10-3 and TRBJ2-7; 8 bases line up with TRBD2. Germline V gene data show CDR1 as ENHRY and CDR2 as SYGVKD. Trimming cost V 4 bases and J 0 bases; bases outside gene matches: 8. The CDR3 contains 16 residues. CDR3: CAISGTRSGASYEQYF. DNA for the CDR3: TGTGCCATCAGTGGGACGCGTAGCGGGGCCTCCTACGAGCAGTACTTC.

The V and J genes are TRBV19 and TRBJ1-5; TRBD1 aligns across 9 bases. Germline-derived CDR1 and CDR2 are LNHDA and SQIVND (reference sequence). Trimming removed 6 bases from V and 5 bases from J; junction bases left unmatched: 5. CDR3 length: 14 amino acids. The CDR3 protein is CASRPRDRDQPQHF. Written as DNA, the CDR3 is TGTGCCAGTAGACCTCGGGACAGGGATCAGCCCCAGCATTTT. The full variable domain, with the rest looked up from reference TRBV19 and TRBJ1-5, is DGGITQSPKYLFRKEGQNVTLSCEQNLNHDAMYWYRQDPGQGLRLIYYSQIVNDFQKGDIAEGYSVSREKKESFPLTVTSAQKNPTAFYLCASRPRDRDQPQHFGDGTRLSIL.

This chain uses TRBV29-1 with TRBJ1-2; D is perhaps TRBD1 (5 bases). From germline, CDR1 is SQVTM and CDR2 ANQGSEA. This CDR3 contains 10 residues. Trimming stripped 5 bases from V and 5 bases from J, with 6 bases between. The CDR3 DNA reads TGCAGCGTTTCAGGGTATGGCTACACCTTC. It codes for CSVSGYGYTF.

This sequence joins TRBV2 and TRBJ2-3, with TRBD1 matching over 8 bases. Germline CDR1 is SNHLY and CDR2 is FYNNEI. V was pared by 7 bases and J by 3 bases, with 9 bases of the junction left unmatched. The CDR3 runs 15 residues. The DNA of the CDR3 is TGTGCCAGCAATATTAGACAGGGGTCGACAGATACGCAGTATTTT. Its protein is CASNIRQGSTDTQYF.

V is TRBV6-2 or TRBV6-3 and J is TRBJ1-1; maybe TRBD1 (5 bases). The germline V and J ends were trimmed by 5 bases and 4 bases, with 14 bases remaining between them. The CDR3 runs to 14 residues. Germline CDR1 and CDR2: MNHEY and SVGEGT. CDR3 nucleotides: TGTGCCAGCAGTAAAACAGGTCTCTCCACTGAAGCTTTCTTT. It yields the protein CASSKTGLSTEAFF.

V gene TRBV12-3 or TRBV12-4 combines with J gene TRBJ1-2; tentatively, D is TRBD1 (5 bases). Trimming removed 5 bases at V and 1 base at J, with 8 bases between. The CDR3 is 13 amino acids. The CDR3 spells CASSSQGNYGYTF. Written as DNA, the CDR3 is TGTGCCAGCAGTAGCCAGGGTAACTATGGCTACACCTTC.

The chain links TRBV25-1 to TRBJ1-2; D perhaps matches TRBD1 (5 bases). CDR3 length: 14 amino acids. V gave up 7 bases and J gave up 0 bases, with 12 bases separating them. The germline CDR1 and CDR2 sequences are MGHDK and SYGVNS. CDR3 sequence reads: CASTGTNTNYGYTF. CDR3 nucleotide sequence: TGTGCCAGCACCGGGACTAATACTAACTATGGCTACACCTTC.

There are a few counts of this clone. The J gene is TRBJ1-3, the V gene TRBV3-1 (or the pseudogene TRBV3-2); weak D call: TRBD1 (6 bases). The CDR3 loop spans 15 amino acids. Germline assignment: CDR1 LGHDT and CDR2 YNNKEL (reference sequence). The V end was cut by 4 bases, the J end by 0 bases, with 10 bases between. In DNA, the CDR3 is TGTGCCAGCAGCCCTGCCAGGGGCTCTGGAAACACCATATATTTT. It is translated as CASSPARGSGNTIYF.

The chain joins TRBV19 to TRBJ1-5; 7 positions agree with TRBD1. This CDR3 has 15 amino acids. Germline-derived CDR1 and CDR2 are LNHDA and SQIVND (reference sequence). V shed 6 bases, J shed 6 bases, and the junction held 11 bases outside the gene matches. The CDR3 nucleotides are TGTGCCAGTAGAATTTTTGGGCAGGGGGGTCAGCCCCAGCATTTT. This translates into CASRIFGQGGQPQHF.

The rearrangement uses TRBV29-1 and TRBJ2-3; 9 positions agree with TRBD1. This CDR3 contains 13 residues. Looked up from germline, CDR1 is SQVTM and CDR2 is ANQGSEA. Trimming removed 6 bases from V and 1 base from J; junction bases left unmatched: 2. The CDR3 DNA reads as TGCAGCGTGAGGACAGGGGGCACAGATACGCAGTATTTT. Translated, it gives CSVRTGGTDTQYF.

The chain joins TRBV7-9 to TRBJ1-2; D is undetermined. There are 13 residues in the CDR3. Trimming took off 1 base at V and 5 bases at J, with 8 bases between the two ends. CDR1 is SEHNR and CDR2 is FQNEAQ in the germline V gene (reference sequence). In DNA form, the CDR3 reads TGTGCCAGCAGCTTAGACAGCATGTATGGCTACACCTTC. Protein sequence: CASSLDSMYGYTF.

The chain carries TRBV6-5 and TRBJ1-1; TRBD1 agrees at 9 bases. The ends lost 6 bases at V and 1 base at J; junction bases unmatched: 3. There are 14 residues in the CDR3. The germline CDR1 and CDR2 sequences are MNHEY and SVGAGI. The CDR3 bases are TGTGCCAGCAGCGTGGACAGGGGGAACACTGAAGCTTTCTTT. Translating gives CASSVDRGNTEAFF.

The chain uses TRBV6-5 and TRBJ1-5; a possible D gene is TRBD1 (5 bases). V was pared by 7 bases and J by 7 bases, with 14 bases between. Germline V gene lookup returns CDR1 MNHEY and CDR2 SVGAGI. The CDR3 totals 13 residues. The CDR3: CASIRDGGQPQHF. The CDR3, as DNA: TGTGCCAGCATACGGGACGGGGGACAGCCCCAGCATTTT.

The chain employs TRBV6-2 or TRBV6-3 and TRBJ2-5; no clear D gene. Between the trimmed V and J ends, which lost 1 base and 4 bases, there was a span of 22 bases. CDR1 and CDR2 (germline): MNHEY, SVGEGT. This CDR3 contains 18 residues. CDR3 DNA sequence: TGTGCCAGCAGTTACTATACCCCTCTTCGGTCCCTCGCAGAGACCCAGTACTTC. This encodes CASSYYTPLRSLAETQYF.

The CDR3 reads CASSPSDREAFF. The DNA for the CDR3 is TGTGCCAGCTCACCAAGTGACAGGGAAGCTTTCTTT. The chain combines TRBV18 with TRBJ1-1; TRBD1 is a possible D gene (6 bases). This CDR3 has 12 amino acids. Germline V gene data show CDR1 as KGHSH and CDR2 as LQKENI. V gave up 2 bases and J gave up 8 bases, with 9 bases separating them.

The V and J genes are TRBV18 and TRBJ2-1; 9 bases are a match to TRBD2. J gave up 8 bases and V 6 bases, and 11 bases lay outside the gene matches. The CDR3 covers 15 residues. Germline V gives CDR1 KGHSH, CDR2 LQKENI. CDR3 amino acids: CASSPGAGGPHEQFF. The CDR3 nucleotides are TGTGCCAGCTCCCCCGGGGCGGGGGGGCCCCATGAGCAGTTCTTC.

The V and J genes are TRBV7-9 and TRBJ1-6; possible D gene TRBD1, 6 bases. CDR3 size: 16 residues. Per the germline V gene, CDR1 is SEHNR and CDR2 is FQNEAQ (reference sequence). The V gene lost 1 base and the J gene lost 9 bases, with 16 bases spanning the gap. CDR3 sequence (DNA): TGTGCCAGCAGCTTAGACCTCACAGGGAGATTTTCACCCCTCCACTTT. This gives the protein CASSLDLTGRFSPLHF.

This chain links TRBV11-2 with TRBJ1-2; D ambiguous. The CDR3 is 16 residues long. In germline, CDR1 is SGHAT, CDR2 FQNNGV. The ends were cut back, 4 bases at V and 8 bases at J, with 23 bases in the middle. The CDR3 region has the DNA TGTGCCAGCAGCTCAGAACTTCCGGGAAATAGTAACGGCTACACCTTC. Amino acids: CASSSELPGNSNGYTF.

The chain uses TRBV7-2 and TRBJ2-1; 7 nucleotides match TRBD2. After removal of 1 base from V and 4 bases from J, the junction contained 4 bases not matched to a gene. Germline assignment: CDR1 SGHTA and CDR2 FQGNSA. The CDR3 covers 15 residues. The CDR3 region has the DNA TGTGCCAGCAGCTTAGGCGGGGGAGAGTACAATGAGCAGTTCTTC. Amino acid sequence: CASSLGGGEYNEQFF. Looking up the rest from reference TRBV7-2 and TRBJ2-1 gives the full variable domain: GAGVSQSPSNKVTEKGKDVELRCDPISGHTALYWYRQSLGQGLEFLIYFQGNSAPDKSGLPSDRFSAERTGGSVSTLTIQRTQQEDSAVYLCASSLGGGEYNEQFFGPGTRLTVL.

Written as DNA, the CDR3 is TGTGCCAGCAGTTCCTATCGCGAGGCTTTCTTT. Its translation is CASSSYREAFF. This sequence joins TRBV6-5 and TRBJ1-1; D uncertain. This CDR3 has 11 amino acids. Trimming removed 4 bases from V and 11 bases from J, with 11 bases in between. The germline gives CDR1 MNHEY, CDR2 SVGAGI.

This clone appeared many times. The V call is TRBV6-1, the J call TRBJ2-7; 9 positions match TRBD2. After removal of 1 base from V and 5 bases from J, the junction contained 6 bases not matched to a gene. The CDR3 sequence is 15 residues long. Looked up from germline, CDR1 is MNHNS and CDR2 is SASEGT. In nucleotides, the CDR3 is TGTGCCAGCAGTGAAGGGGCGGGGGGGCCCCACGAGCAGTACTTC. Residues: CASSEGAGGPHEQYF.

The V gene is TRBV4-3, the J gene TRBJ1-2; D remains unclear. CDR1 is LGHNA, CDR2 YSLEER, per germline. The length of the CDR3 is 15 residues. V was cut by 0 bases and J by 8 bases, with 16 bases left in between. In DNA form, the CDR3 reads TGCGCCAGCAGCCAAGATCGTGGCCAGGAGGGAGGCTACACCTTC. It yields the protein CASSQDRGQEGGYTF.

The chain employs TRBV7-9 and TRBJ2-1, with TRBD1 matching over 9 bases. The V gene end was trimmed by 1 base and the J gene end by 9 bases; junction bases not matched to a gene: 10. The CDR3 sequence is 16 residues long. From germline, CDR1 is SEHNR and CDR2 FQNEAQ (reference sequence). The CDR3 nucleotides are TGTGCCAGCAGCTTAGGGGCCGGGACAGGGCTTGGTGAGCAGTTCTTC. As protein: CASSLGAGTGLGEQFF.

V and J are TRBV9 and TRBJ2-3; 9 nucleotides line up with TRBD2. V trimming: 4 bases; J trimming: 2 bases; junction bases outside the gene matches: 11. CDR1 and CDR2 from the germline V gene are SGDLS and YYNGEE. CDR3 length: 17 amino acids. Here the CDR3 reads CASSRGALAGSTDTQYF. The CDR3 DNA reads TGTGCCAGCAGCAGGGGGGCCCTAGCGGGGTCCACAGATACGCAGTATTTT.

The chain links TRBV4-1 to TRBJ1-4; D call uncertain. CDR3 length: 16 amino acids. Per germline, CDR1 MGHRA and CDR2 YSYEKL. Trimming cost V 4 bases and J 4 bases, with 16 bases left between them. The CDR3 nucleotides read TGCGCCAGCAGCCGAATGGGAGGACCGAGTAATGAAAAACTGTTTTTT. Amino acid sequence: CASSRMGGPSNEKLFF.

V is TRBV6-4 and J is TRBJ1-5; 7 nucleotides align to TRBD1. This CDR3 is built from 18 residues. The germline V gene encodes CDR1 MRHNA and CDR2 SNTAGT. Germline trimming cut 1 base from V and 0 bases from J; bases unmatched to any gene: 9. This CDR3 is CASSDWSTGLDSNQPQHF. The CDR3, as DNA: TGTGCCAGCAGTGACTGGTCGACAGGGCTAGATAGCAATCAGCCCCAGCATTTT.